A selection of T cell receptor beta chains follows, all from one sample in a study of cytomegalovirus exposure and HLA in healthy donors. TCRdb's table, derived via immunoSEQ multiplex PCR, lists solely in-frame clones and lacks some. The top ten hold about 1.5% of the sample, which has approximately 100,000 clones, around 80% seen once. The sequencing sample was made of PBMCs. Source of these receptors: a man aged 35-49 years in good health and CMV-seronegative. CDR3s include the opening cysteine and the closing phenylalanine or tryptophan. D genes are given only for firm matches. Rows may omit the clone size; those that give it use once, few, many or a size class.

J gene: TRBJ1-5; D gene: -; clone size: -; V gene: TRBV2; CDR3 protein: CASSETADQPQHF; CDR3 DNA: TGTGCCAGCAGTGAGACAGCCGATCAGCCCCAGCATTTT
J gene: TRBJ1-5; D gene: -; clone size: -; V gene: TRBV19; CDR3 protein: CASSRPGQSNQPQHF; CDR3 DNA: TGTGCCAGTAGTAGGCCGGGACAAAGCAATCAGCCCCAGCATTTT
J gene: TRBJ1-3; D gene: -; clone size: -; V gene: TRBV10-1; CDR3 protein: CASSGGFGNTIYF; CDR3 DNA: TGCGCCAGCAGTGGAGGGTTTGGAAACACCATATATTTT
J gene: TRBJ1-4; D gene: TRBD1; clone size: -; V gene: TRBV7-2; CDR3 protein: CASRLGQGGEKLFF; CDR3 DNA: TGTGCCAGCAGGTTGGGACAGGGTGGTGAAAAACTGTTTTTT
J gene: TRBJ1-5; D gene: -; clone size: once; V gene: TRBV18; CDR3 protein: CASSPPTRGGVNQPQHF; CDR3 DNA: TGTGCCAGCTCACCACCGACCAGGGGCGGAGTGAATCAGCCCCAGCATTTT
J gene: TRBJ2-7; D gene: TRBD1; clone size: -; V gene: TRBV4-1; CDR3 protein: CASSKTGGNSYEQYF; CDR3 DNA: TGCGCCAGCAGTAAGACAGGGGGGAACTCCTACGAGCAGTACTTC
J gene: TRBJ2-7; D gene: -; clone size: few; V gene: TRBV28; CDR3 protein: CASSPRRRPLGEQYF; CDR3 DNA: TGTGCCAGCAGCCCCCGGCGCAGGCCCCTTGGGGAGCAGTACTTC
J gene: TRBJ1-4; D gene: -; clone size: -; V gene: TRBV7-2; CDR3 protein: CASGPRFSATNEKLFF; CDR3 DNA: TGTGCCAGCGGCCCCCGATTCTCTGCAACTAATGAAAAACTGTTTTTT
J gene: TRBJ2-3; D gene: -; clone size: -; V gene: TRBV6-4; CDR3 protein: CASSDGRGRSLGTDTQYF; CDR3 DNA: TGTGCCAGCAGTGACGGCAGGGGACGATCCTTGGGGACAGATACGCAGTATTTT
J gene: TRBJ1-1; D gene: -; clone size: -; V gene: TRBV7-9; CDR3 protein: CASSLDMNTEAFF; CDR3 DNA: TGTGCCAGCAGCTTGGACATGAACACTGAAGCTTTCTTT
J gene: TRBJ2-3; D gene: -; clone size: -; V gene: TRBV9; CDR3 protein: CASSVGGTDTQYF; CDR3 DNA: TGTGCCAGCAGCGTAGGAGGTACAGATACGCAGTATTTT
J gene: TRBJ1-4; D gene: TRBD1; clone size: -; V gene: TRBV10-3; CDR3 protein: CAISKNRGGAEKLFF; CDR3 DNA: TGTGCCATCAGTAAAAACAGGGGAGGAGCCGAAAAACTGTTTTTT
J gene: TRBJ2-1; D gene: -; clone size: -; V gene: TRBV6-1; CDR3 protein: CASSENRHGYNEQFF; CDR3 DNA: TGTGCCAGCAGTGAAAACAGGCACGGCTACAATGAGCAGTTCTTC
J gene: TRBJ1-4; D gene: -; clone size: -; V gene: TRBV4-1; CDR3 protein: CASGPNEKLFF; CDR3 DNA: TGCGCCAGCGGCCCAAATGAAAAACTGTTTTTT
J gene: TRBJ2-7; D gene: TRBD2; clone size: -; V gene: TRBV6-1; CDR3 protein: CASSATSGTSVSYEQCF; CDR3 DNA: TGTGCCAGCAGTGCAACATCCGGGACTAGCGTGTCCTACGAGCAGTGCTTC
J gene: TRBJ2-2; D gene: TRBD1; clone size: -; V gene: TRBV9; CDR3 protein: CASSTSPGTGTTGELFF; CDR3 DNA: TGTGCCAGCAGCACAAGTCCCGGGACAGGGACCACCGGGGAGCTGTTTTTT
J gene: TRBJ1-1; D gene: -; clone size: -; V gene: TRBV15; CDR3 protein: CATSRLRAGGTEAFF; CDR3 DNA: TGTGCCACCAGCAGACTTCGGGCGGGGGGCACTGAAGCTTTCTTT
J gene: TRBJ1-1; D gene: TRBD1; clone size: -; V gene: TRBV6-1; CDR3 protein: CASLNGDRGAEAFF; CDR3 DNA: TGTGCCAGCTTAAATGGGGACAGGGGAGCTGAAGCTTTCTTT
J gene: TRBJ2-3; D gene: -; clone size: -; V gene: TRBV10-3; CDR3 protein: CAISDEEFVSDTQYF; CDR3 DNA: TGTGCCATCAGTGATGAGGAGTTTGTGTCAGATACGCAGTATTTT
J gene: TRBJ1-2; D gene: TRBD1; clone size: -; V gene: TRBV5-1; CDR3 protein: CASSLTGGVGYTF; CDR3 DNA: TGCGCCAGCAGCTTGACAGGGGGCGTGGGCTACACCTTC
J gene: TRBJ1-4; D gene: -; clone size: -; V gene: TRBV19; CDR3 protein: CASSPETAGGGRLFF; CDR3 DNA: TGTGCCAGTAGCCCAGAGACAGCCGGCGGTGGTCGACTGTTTTTT
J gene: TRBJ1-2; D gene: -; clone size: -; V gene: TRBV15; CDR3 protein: CATSREIGGYTF; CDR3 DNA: TGTGCCACCAGCAGAGAGATCGGTGGCTACACCTTC
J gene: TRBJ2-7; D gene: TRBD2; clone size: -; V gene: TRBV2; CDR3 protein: CASRREGSSPHRF; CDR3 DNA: TGTGCCAGCAGGCGGGAGGGGAGCTCGCCCCATAGATTC
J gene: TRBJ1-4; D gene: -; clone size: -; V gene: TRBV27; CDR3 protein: CASSPLADKKLFF; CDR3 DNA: TGTGCCAGCAGTCCCCTGGCAGACAAGAAACTGTTTTTT
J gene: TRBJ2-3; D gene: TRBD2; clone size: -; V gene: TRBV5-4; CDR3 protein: CASSTGLAGVTYTQYF; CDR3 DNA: TGTGCCAGCAGCACGGGACTAGCGGGGGTTACGTATACGCAGTATTTT
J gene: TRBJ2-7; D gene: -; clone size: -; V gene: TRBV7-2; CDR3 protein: CASSPSRGSYEQYF; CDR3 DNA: TGTGCCAGCAGCCCCAGTCGGGGATCCTACGAGCAGTACTTC
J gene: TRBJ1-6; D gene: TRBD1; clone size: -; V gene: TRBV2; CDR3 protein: CAIPRDSSRVDSPLHF; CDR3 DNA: TGTGCCATCCCCCGGGACAGCAGTCGGGTAGATTCACCCCTCCACTTT
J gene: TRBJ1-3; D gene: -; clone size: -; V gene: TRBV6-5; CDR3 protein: CASRKGEGNTIYF; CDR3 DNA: TGTGCCAGCAGAAAAGGGGAAGGAAACACCATATATTTT
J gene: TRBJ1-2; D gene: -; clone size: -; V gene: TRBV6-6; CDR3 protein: CASRAGAGMLYGYTF; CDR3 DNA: TGTGCCAGCAGAGCAGGGGCCGGGATGCTCTATGGCTACACCTTC
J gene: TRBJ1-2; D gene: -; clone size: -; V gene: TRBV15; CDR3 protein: CATSGRRTNLYGYTF; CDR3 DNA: TGTGCCACCAGCGGCAGGCGCACAAACCTCTATGGCTACACCTTC
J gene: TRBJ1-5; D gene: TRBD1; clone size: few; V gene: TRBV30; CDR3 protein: CAWTQGVGNQPQHF; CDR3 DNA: TGTGCCTGGACACAGGGGGTTGGCAATCAGCCCCAGCATTTT
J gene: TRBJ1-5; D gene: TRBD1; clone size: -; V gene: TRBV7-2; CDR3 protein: CASSLSGQGVIVNQPQHF; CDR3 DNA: TGTGCCAGCAGCTTATCCGGACAGGGTGTAATTGTTAATCAGCCCCAGCATTTT
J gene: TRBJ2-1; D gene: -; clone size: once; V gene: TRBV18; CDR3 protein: CASSPQEGEQFF; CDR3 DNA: TGTGCCAGCTCACCTCAGGAAGGTGAGCAGTTCTTC
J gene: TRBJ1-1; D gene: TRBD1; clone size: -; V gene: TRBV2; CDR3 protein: CASSTGQGNTEAFF; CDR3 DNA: TGTGCCAGCAGTACGGGACAGGGGAACACTGAAGCTTTCTTT
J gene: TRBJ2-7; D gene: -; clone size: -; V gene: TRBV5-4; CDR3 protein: CASSFTGSSYEQYF; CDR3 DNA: TGTGCCAGCAGCTTTACAGGGAGCTCCTACGAGCAGTACTTC
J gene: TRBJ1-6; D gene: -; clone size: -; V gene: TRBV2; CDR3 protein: CASRDWGSPLHF; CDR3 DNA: TGTGCCAGCCGGGACTGGGGATCACCCCTCCACTTT
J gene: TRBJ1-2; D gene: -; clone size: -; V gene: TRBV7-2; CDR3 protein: CASTYGRHDYGYTF; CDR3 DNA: TGTGCCAGCACCTACGGCAGGCACGACTATGGCTACACCTTC
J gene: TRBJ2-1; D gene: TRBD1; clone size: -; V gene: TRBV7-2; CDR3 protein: CASSKGQGSYNEQFF; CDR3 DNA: TGTGCCAGCAGCAAGGGACAGGGGTCCTACAATGAGCAGTTCTTC
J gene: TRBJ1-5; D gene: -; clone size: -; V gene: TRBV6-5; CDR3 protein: CASSADRWNQPQHF; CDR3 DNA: TGTGCCAGCAGTGCAGACAGGTGGAATCAGCCCCAGCATTTT
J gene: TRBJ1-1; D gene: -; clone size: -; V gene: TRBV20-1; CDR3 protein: CSAPAQGRTFF; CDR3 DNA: TGCAGTGCCCCTGCCCAGGGAAGGACTTTCTTT
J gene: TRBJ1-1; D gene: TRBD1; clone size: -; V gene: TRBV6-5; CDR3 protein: CASNLGGRTEAFF; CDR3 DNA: TGTGCCAGCAACCTAGGGGGCCGCACTGAAGCTTTCTTT
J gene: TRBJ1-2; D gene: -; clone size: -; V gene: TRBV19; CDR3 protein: CASRRQGYGYTF; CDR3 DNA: TGTGCCAGTAGGCGTCAGGGGTATGGCTACACCTTC